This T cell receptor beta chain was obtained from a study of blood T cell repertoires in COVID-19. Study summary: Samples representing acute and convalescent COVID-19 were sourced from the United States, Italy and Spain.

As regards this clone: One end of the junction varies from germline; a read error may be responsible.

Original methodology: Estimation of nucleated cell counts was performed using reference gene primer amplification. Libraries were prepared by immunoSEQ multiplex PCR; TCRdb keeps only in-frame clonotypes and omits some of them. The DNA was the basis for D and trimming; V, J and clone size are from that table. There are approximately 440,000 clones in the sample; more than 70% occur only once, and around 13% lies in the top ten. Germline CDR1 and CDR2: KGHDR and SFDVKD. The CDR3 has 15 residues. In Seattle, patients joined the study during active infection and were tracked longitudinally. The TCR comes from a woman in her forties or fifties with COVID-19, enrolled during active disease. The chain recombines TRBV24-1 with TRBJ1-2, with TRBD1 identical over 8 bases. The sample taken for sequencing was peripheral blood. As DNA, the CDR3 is TGTGCCATCAGTGACTCGACAGGGGAGGATGGTGGCTACACCTTC. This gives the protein CAISDSTGEDGGYTF.